The 25 T cell receptor beta chains below come from one sample, sequenced in a study of T-cell reconstitution after alpha-beta-depleted transplantation in children. A TCRbeta library incorporating unique molecular identifiers was prepared. TCRdb ran MiXCR on the PCR reads and lists one entry per CDR3 protein. The sample consists of approximately 640,000 distinct CDR3 sequences, around 16% of them appearing once. The sequences come from PBMCs from the stem cell graft donor, collected from the stem cell graft. These receptors were collected from a human donor who donated a stem cell graft to a child with acute myeloid leukemia.

This clonotype was found a few times. The gene calls are TRBV20-1 and TRBJ1-1, with 10 nucleotides matching TRBD1. Germline V gives CDR1 DFQATT, CDR2 SNEGSKA (reference sequence). CDR3 length equals 18 residues. V was pared by 5 bases and J by 4 bases, with 19 bases of the junction left unmatched. The CDR3: CSAQPPGTGEVGVTEAFF. The CDR3 DNA sequence: TGCAGTGCTCAGCCCCCCGGGACAGGGGAGGTTGGGGTCACTGAAGCTTTCTTT.

The J gene is TRBJ2-2, the V gene TRBV7-3; D is possibly TRBD1 (5 bases). Germline values: CDR1 SGHTA, CDR2 FQGTGA. Trimming took 5 bases from V and 4 from J, leaving 14 bases between them. CDR3 size: 15 residues. For the CDR3, the DNA is TGTGCCAGCAGCCCTCAGGGATTTATCACCGGGGAGCTGTTTTTT. This encodes CASSPQGFITGELFF.

This clonotype occurred many times. This chain connects TRBV24-1 to TRBJ2-5, with 8 bases matching TRBD1. Germline-derived CDR1 and CDR2 are KGHDR and SFDVKD. There are 15 residues in the CDR3. V lost 3 bases to trimming and J lost 5 bases; unmatched junction nucleotides: 7. The CDR3 DNA reads as TGTGCCACCAGTGATCTCGGACAGGGATCGGAGACCCAGTACTTC. Translating gives CATSDLGQGSETQYF.

The chain combines TRBV7-8 with TRBJ2-1, with 7 bases lining up with TRBD2. V lost 5 bases to trimming and J lost 4 bases; unmatched junction nucleotides: 14. Germline V gene sequence: CDR1 SGHVS, CDR2 FQNEAQ. The CDR3 sequence is 17 residues long. In DNA, the CDR3 is TGTGCCAGCAGCCCTCGGGACCCACTAGCGCGGTACAATGAGCAGTTCTTC. It specifies CASSPRDPLARYNEQFF.

This clonotype turned up a few times. The rearrangement uses TRBV29-1 and TRBJ1-5; 9 bases are shared with TRBD1. The CDR3 extends over 16 amino acids. Germline CDR1 is SQVTM and CDR2 is ANQGSEA. The CDR3 DNA follows: TGCAGGTTAGACAGGGGGACCTACCCTTTCAATCAGCCCCAGCATTTT. This codes for CRLDRGTYPFNQPQHF.

This clonotype was counted only a few times. This chain connects TRBV12-3 or TRBV12-4 to TRBJ2-3; 9 bases fit TRBD2. The CDR3 sequence is 15 residues long. Trimming at V came to 5 bases and at J to 6 bases, leaving 9 bases not matched to a gene. In DNA form, the CDR3 reads TGTGCCAGCAGTCCGCTGCGGGGGGGCAGGGATACGCAGTATTTT. This codes for CASSPLRGGRDTQYF.

The CDR3 DNA follows: TGTGCCAGCAGCTTTCCGGGACAGCCGCCCTACGAGCAGTACTTC. The encoded protein is CASSFPGQPPYEQYF. J is TRBJ2-7 and V is TRBV7-9, with TRBD1 matching 7 bases. This CDR3 has 15 amino acids. Germline V gene lookup returns CDR1 SEHNR and CDR2 FQNEAQ (reference sequence). J lost 2 bases, V lost 3 bases, and 7 bases had no gene match.

The V and J genes are TRBV11-3 and TRBJ2-1; D possibly uses TRBD1 or TRBD2 (6 bases each). CDR3 length: 15 residues. Germline V CDR1 and CDR2: SGHNT, YENEEA. Deletions cut 2 bases from V and 4 bases from J, with 12 bases between. The CDR3 protein is CASSLRGGRYNEQFF. For the CDR3, the DNA is TGTGCCAGCAGCTTAAGAGGGGGGCGATACAATGAGCAGTTCTTC.

In this sample, this clonotype turned up a few times. The chain has TRBV5-1 and TRBJ1-1; tentatively, D is TRBD1 (5 bases). The CDR3 is 13 amino acids. V was trimmed by 5 bases and J by 3 bases, leaving 11 bases between them. CDR1 is SGHRS and CDR2 is YFSETQ in the germline V gene. CDR3 nucleotide sequence: TGCGCCAGCAGAATTAGGGGTGACACTGAAGCTTTCTTT. Protein product: CASRIRGDTEAFF.

This clonotype appeared a few times. The chain links TRBV5-1 to TRBJ2-6; D not certain. CDR3 length: 16 amino acids. Germline V gene sequence: CDR1 SGHRS, CDR2 YFSETQ. V dropped 0 bases and J dropped 0 bases, with 7 bases sitting between them. CDR3 region: CASSLGQFSGANVLTF. As DNA, the CDR3 is TGCGCCAGCAGCTTGGGACAATTCTCTGGGGCCAACGTCCTGACTTTC.

This clonotype was observed a few times. The V and J genes are TRBV7-2 and TRBJ2-5, with a weak D call TRBD1 (5 bases). The CDR3 runs to 14 residues. Germline V gene sequence: CDR1 SGHTA, CDR2 FQGNSA. V was clipped by 5 bases and J by 2 bases, with 12 bases between them. The CDR3 DNA reads as TGTGCCAGCAGCCGACGACAGATTCAAGAGACCCAGTACTTC. Amino acids: CASSRRQIQETQYF.

This clonotype was picked up many times. This chain uses TRBV20-1 with TRBJ1-2, with unresolved D. Trimming left V 1 base short and J 4 bases short, with 10 bases between. From germline, CDR1 is DFQATT and CDR2 SNEGSKA (reference sequence). The CDR3 is 13 amino acids. Here the CDR3 reads CSARVGSSYGYTF. CDR3 DNA: TGCAGTGCTAGAGTTGGCAGCAGCTATGGCTACACCTTC.

A few counts support this clonotype. DNA of the CDR3: TGTGCCAGTAGTATAGGAGGGCGGGGGGGCTACAATGAGCAGTTCTTC. Translation gives CASSIGGRGGYNEQFF. The chain combines TRBV19 with TRBJ2-1; 9 nucleotides line up with TRBD2. The V gene's germline CDR1 is LNHDA and CDR2 SQIVND (reference sequence). The CDR3 sequence is 16 residues long. With 1 base clipped from V and 3 bases from J, the junction kept 4 bases outside the gene matches.

This chain links TRBV15 with TRBJ1-4; D unclear. Germline assignment: CDR1 LNHNV and CDR2 YYDKDF (reference sequence). There are 17 residues in the CDR3. The ends were cut back, 0 bases at V and 8 bases at J, with 19 bases in the middle. CDR3 DNA sequence: TGTGCCACCAGCAGAGAACCCTTGACAAATCCCGGGGAAAAACTGTTTTTT. It is translated as CATSREPLTNPGEKLFF.

This clonotype was observed at least ten times. This chain uses TRBV20-1 with TRBJ1-5, with a tentative D call TRBD1 (5 bases). Germline-derived CDR1 and CDR2 are DFQATT and SNEGSKA (reference sequence). This CDR3 spans 13 amino acids. The V end was cut by 5 bases, the J end by 6 bases, with 14 bases between. The CDR3 is CSALTQESQPQHF. The CDR3 DNA is TGCAGTGCTTTGACACAGGAAAGTCAGCCCCAGCATTTT.

This clonotype was counted between two and nine times. The chain carries TRBV6-5 and TRBJ2-3; the D is unclear. Trimming stripped 0 bases from V and 0 bases from J, with 10 bases between. The CDR3 covers 16 residues. CDR1 MNHEY and CDR2 SVGAGI come from the germline V gene. The CDR3 spells CASSYSPGHSTDTQYF. DNA of the CDR3: TGTGCCAGCAGTTACTCTCCAGGTCATAGCACAGATACGCAGTATTTT.

This clonotype was counted ten times or more. The rearrangement links TRBV20-1 to TRBJ1-5; D gene uncertain. V was pared by 6 bases and J by 7 bases, with 19 bases between. The CDR3 is made up of 14 amino acids. Germline V gives CDR1 DFQATT, CDR2 SNEGSKA (reference sequence). For the CDR3, the DNA is TGCAGTGCCGGACTCGGCAGGTCGACACAGCCCCAGCATTTT. It is translated as CSAGLGRSTQPQHF.

The chain joins TRBV13 to TRBJ1-6; D remains unclear. The CDR3 loop spans 15 amino acids. Trimming removed 6 bases from V and 4 bases from J, with 13 bases in between. In germline, CDR1 is PRHDT, CDR2 FYEKMQ (reference sequence). The CDR3: CASSEQRFYNSPLHF. CDR3 DNA: TGTGCCAGCAGTGAACAGCGATTTTATAATTCACCCCTCCACTTT.

This clonotype showed up many times. This rearrangement joins TRBV20-1 to TRBJ1-5; D unclear. Trimming cost V 0 bases and J 1 base, with 16 bases left between them. Germline CDR1 is DFQATT and CDR2 is SNEGSKA (reference sequence). This CDR3 has 17 residues. CDR3 region: CSARDRTHLGSNQPQHF. The CDR3, as DNA: TGCAGTGCTAGAGATAGGACCCACCTAGGCAGCAATCAGCCCCAGCATTTT.

This clonotype was seen ten or more times. The V and J genes are TRBV12-3 or TRBV12-4 and TRBJ2-3, with 7 bases that match TRBD1. The CDR3 runs 14 residues. The ends lost 5 bases at V and 4 bases at J; junction bases unmatched: 6. CDR3 residues: CASSHDRVPDTQYF. The CDR3 DNA reads as TGTGCCAGCAGTCATGACAGGGTTCCAGATACGCAGTATTTT.

This clonotype was seen repeatedly, ten times or more. This chain joins TRBV4-1 and TRBJ1-2; 8 nucleotides agree with TRBD1. CDR1 and CDR2 (germline): MGHRA, YSYEKL. This CDR3 contains 13 residues. The J segment lost 4 bases and the V segment lost 6 bases, leaving 4 bases of the junction unmatched. Written as DNA, the CDR3 is TGCGCCAGCAGACAGGGGGTAACCTATGGCTACACCTTC. This encodes CASRQGVTYGYTF.

Of note for this clonotype: This may be a read error: a much more frequent sequence differs by one nucleotide. This rearrangement joins TRBV7-2 to TRBJ2-1, with TRBD1 as a possible D gene (6 bases). This CDR3 has 13 amino acids. Looked up from germline, CDR1 is SGHTA and CDR2 is FQGNSA. DNA for the CDR3: TGTGCCAGCAGTCCGGACAGATACAATAAGCAGTTCTTC. This gives the protein CASSPDRYNKQFF.

This clonotype was counted many times. The genes are TRBV20-1 and TRBJ2-2, with TRBD1 matching 11 bases. The length of the CDR3 is 19 residues. V gave up 2 bases and J gave up 3 bases; unmatched junction bases: 14. CDR1 and CDR2 from the germline V gene are DFQATT and SNEGSKA (reference sequence). The CDR3 sequence is CSARPLSRDRGRDTGELFF. CDR3 coding DNA: TGCAGTGCTAGACCTTTATCCCGGGACAGGGGGAGGGACACCGGGGAGCTGTTTTTT.

The J gene is TRBJ2-1, the V gene TRBV6-1; 11 bases map to TRBD2. The CDR3 covers 18 residues. After removal of 7 bases from V and 9 bases from J, the junction contained 20 bases not matched to a gene. From germline, CDR1 is MNHNS and CDR2 SASEGT. The CDR3 sequence: CASTTRPLLAGESGEQFF. The CDR3, as DNA: TGTGCCAGCACCACCCGGCCCCTACTAGCGGGGGAATCGGGTGAGCAGTTCTTC.

This chain joins TRBV20-1 and TRBJ2-5; tentative D call: TRBD2 (5 bases). V was clipped by 1 base and J by 3 bases, with 9 bases between them. From germline, CDR1 is DFQATT and CDR2 SNEGSKA (reference sequence). The CDR3 extends over 13 amino acids. CDR3 bases: TGCAGTGCTAGAGTCCCGGGAAAAGAGACCCAGTACTTC. This codes for CSARVPGKETQYF.